This T cell receptor beta chain appears in the sequencing data of a study of CD8 T cells in ankylosing spondylitis. Study-wide findings and caveats: For ankylosing spondylitis blood, a TCR beta motif of several highly homologous variants appeared characteristic. Some of these motif variants have turned up before, in reports on reactive arthritis synovial fluid and blood.

TCRdb recomputed calls from the 5' RACE reads with MiXCR, one row per CDR3 protein. The sample shows 400,000 to 450,000 distinct CDR3 sequences, roughly 17% of them seen only once. This clonotype was detected many times. Its antigen remains unknown. With V trimmed by 4 bases and J by 6 bases, 7 bases remained unmatched. CDR1 and CDR2 from the germline V gene are DFQATT and SNEGSKA (reference sequence). CDR3 size: 13 residues. The clonotype was recovered from a male donor with ankylosing spondylitis. The chain recombines TRBV20-1 with TRBJ2-3; 7 nucleotides agree with TRBD1. Material for sequencing was blood, either unsorted or a sorted T cell fraction (not recorded which). The CDR3 loop is CSAKRGRLDTQYF. DNA of the CDR3: TGCAGTGCTAAAAGGGGGCGATTGGATACGCAGTATTTT.